This entry lists 30 T cell receptor beta chains sequenced from one sample in a study of human T cells and chemical hapten exposure. Stated time point: patch test 1, 2 weeks after DPC sensitization. Documented treatment: therapeutic diphenylcyclopropenone sensitization with weekly scalp DPC. TCRdb fed the RACE reads into MiXCR, producing one record per CDR3 protein. The sample has around 380,000 distinct CDR3 sequences; roughly 5% are singletons. The sample here was whole blood, taken in connection with sensitization to the hapten diphenylcyclopropenone (DPC). These receptors were collected from a woman aged 45-60 years with alopecia areata. Some clones in this sample may be carry-over from other donors' samples.

This clonotype was counted at least ten times. This chain links TRBV28 with TRBJ1-4; TRBD1 matches at 9 bases. V trimming: 6 bases; J trimming: 5 bases; junction bases outside the gene matches: 7. The CDR3 sequence is 15 residues long. The germline CDR1 and CDR2 sequences are MDHEN and SYDVKM. CDR3 protein: CASSSYRGRNEKLFF. CDR3 nucleotide sequence: TGTGCCAGCAGCTCCTACAGGGGGCGGAATGAAAAACTGTTTTTT.

V and J are TRBV2 and TRBJ2-7, with D possibly being TRBD2 (6 bases). Per germline, CDR1 SNHLY and CDR2 FYNNEI. Trimming took 7 bases from V and 5 from J, leaving 18 bases between them. The CDR3 sequence is 14 residues long. CDR3 sequence (DNA): TGTGCCAGCACCGGACTCGGCGGGATCAACGAGCAGTACTTC. This codes for CASTGLGGINEQYF.

This clonotype came up many times. CDR3: CASSLVATAQETQYF. In DNA, the CDR3 is TGCGCCAGCAGCTTGGTAGCGACAGCACAAGAGACCCAGTACTTC. This rearrangement joins TRBV5-1 to TRBJ2-5; D may match TRBD1 or TRBD2 (5 bases each). Looked up from germline, CDR1 is SGHRS and CDR2 is YFSETQ. The CDR3 sequence is 15 residues long. Deletions cut 0 bases from V and 2 bases from J, with 11 bases between.

This clonotype occurred many times. This chain joins TRBV21-1 and TRBJ1-5; TRBD1 reflects the table's D call only, with no check against the DNA. TRBV21-1 is given as a pseudogene. The CDR3 consists of 17 residues. This chain's CDR3 is CASSKKEQGMEDQPQHF. The CDR3 bases are TGTGCCAGCAGCAAAAAAGAGCAGGGCATGGAGGATCAGCCCCAGCATTTT.

This clonotype has a count of ten or more. This chain joins TRBV20-1 and TRBJ1-5; no reliable D call. The CDR3 is 12 residues long. CDR1 and CDR2 from the germline V gene are DFQATT and SNEGSKA (reference sequence). Trimming removed 0 bases at V and 11 bases at J, with 11 bases between. The CDR3 DNA is TGCAGTGCTAGAGACACCGATTGGACCCAGCATTTT. The encoded protein is CSARDTDWTQHF.

In its sample, this clonotype was seen many times. This chain uses TRBV3-1 with TRBJ1-6; tentatively, D is TRBD1 (6 bases). In germline, CDR1 is LGHDT, CDR2 YNNKEL (reference sequence). The CDR3 is 14 residues long. Trimming removed 6 bases at V and 5 bases at J, with 11 bases between. The CDR3 is CASRQQGHNSPLHF. The CDR3 coding sequence is TGTGCCAGCAGACAACAGGGACATAATTCACCCCTCCACTTT.

This sequence joins TRBV11-2 and TRBJ2-5; the D gene is possibly TRBD1 (6 bases). The CDR3 has 14 residues. Germline V gives CDR1 SGHAT, CDR2 FQNNGV. Trimming shortened V by 5 bases and J by 1 base, and 11 bases separated the two germline ends. For the CDR3, the DNA is TGTGCCAGCAGCCCCCACAGGGTCCAAGAGACCCAGTACTTC. This encodes CASSPHRVQETQYF.

This clonotype came up a few times. The chain is built from TRBV4-2 and TRBJ2-3; 8 bases are a match to TRBD2. Germline trimming cut 0 bases from V and 5 bases from J; bases unmatched to any gene: 7. CDR3 length equals 16 residues. Germline V lookup: CDR1 LGHNA, CDR2 YNFKEQ. In DNA, the CDR3 is TGTGCCAGCAGCCAAGAGGGGCGGGGGGACAAAGATACGCAGTATTTT. This sequence encodes CASSQEGRGDKDTQYF.

In its sample, this clonotype was seen many times. The chain carries TRBV5-1 and TRBJ2-1, with 8 bases matching TRBD2. Germline CDR1 is SGHRS and CDR2 is YFSETQ. This CDR3 is built from 14 residues. V was clipped by 3 bases and J by 14 bases; unmatched bases: 13. The chain's CDR3 is CASSSTSGGPQKFF. Written as DNA, the CDR3 is TGCGCCAGCAGCTCCACTAGCGGAGGTCCACAGAAGTTCTTC.

The gene calls are TRBV28 and TRBJ1-6; TRBD1 might be the D (5 bases). Trimming cost V 2 bases and J 8 bases, with 13 bases left between them. CDR1 is MDHEN, CDR2 SYDVKM, per germline. The CDR3 is 15 amino acids. CDR3 region: CASSLPGLEDSPLHF. The CDR3 region has the DNA TGTGCCAGCAGTTTACCAGGGTTAGAGGATTCACCCCTCCACTTT.

This chain links TRBV5-4 with TRBJ2-3; no reliable D call. CDR3 size: 15 residues. V lost 0 bases, J lost 4 bases, and 12 bases lay in between. Germline CDR1 and CDR2: SGHNT and YYREEE (reference sequence). The CDR3 region has the DNA TGTGCCAGCAGCTTGGGGATCCAAAGCGCAGATACGCAGTATTTT. It codes for CASSLGIQSADTQYF.

This clonotype was observed many times. This sequence joins TRBV7-6 and TRBJ2-2, with TRBD1 matching 10 bases. The germline V gene encodes CDR1 SGHVS and CDR2 FNYEAQ. The V and J ends lost 2 bases and 4 bases, in that order; junction bases with no gene match: 4. The CDR3 totals 16 residues. CDR3 region: CASSLTGTGVTGELFF. The CDR3 DNA reads TGTGCCAGCAGCTTAACCGGGACAGGGGTCACCGGGGAGCTGTTTTTT.

The sample holds a few counts of this clonotype. The chain uses TRBV28 and TRBJ2-1; D not certain. The V and J ends lost 5 bases and 3 bases respectively, with 8 bases between them. The CDR3 is 13 amino acids. Germline V gene data show CDR1 as MDHEN and CDR2 as SYDVKM. In DNA form, the CDR3 reads TGTGCCAGCAGTGAGACCCTCTACAATGAGCAGTTCTTC. Translated, it gives CASSETLYNEQFF.

The chain recombines TRBV7-9 with TRBJ2-5; the D gene could be TRBD1 or TRBD2 (5 bases each). The germline V gene has CDR1 SEHNR and CDR2 FQNEAQ (reference sequence). The CDR3 has 18 amino acids. The V end lost 2 bases, the J end lost 3 bases, and 22 bases lay between the germline ends. The chain's CDR3 is CASSLSTGPDLIKETQYF. CDR3 sequence (DNA): TGTGCCAGCAGCTTAAGTACGGGACCGGACTTGATAAAAGAGACCCAGTACTTC. The complete variable domain, with remaining parts taken from reference TRBV7-9 and TRBJ2-5, reads DTGVSQNPRHKITKRGQNVTFRCDPISEHNRLYWYRQTLGQGPEFLTYFQNEAQLEKSRLLSDRFSAERPKGSFSTLEIQRTEQGDSAMYLCASSLSTGPDLIKETQYFGPGTRLLVL.

The V and J genes are TRBV29-1 and TRBJ2-7, with D unresolved. Deletions cut 4 bases from V and 5 bases from J, with 6 bases between. The CDR3 is 10 amino acids. The germline V gene has CDR1 SQVTM and CDR2 ANQGSEA. Written as DNA, the CDR3 is TGCAGCGTTGGTCTGGACGAGCAGTACTTC. Its translation is CSVGLDEQYF.

This clonotype has a count of ten or more. This chain connects TRBV6-5 to TRBJ2-7; D is possibly TRBD2 (7 bases). The CDR3 extends over 11 amino acids. V was cut by 8 bases and J by 4 bases, with 9 bases left in between. Germline CDR1 is MNHEY and CDR2 is SVGAGI. The chain's CDR3 is CASRGAYEQYF. CDR3 nucleotides: TGTGCCAGCCGGGGGGCTTACGAGCAGTACTTC.

This clonotype has at least ten counts. The DNA of the CDR3 is TGTGCCAGCAGCCAAGACGCTGCCAGCGGGAGTATCTACGAGCAGTACTTC. Translation gives CASSQDAASGSIYEQYF. The J gene is TRBJ2-7, the V gene TRBV4-2, with TRBD2 matching over 8 bases. The germline CDR1 and CDR2 sequences are LGHNA and YNFKEQ. The CDR3 runs 17 residues. Germline trimming cut 0 bases from V and 3 bases from J; bases unmatched to any gene: 10.

This clonotype appeared many times. The gene calls are TRBV29-1 and TRBJ2-3; D is unclear. CDR3 length equals 12 residues. V lost 2 bases to trimming and J lost 0 bases, with 3 bases between them. Per germline, CDR1 SQVTM and CDR2 ANQGSEA. CDR3 amino acids: CSVELSTDTQYF. The CDR3 bases are TGCAGCGTTGAACTCAGCACAGATACGCAGTATTTT.

This clonotype has a count of ten or more. The V gene is TRBV2, the J gene TRBJ2-5; no definite D call. Per the germline V gene, CDR1 is SNHLY and CDR2 is FYNNEI. Between the trimmed V and J ends, which lost 7 bases and 4 bases, there was a span of 13 bases. The CDR3 is 13 residues long. In nucleotides, the CDR3 is TGTGCCAGCAATCAAAAGGTAGCAGAGACCCAGTACTTC. It is translated as CASNQKVAETQYF.

The sample holds a few counts of this clonotype. The chain carries TRBV28 and TRBJ2-5; 9 nucleotides line up with TRBD2. Trimming at V came to 5 bases and at J to 5 bases, leaving 15 bases not matched to a gene. Germline V gene sequence: CDR1 MDHEN, CDR2 SYDVKM. The CDR3 runs 17 residues. Here the CDR3 DNA reads TGTGCCAGCAGTCCTATCTTGGTAGCGGGAGCGTCGGAGACCCAGTACTTC. Translating it yields CASSPILVAGASETQYF.

This clonotype has a count of ten or more. The chain carries TRBV12-3 or TRBV12-4 and TRBJ1-1; the D gene is possibly TRBD1 (5 bases). This CDR3 comprises 14 residues. The germline V and J ends were trimmed by 5 bases and 1 base, with 11 bases remaining between them. The CDR3 DNA reads as TGTGCCAGCAGTATAGGGGCATCGAACACTGAAGCTTTCTTT. This sequence encodes CASSIGASNTEAFF.

This clonotype was picked up a small number of times. The rearrangement joins TRBV3-1 to TRBJ1-4, with D unclear. Germline CDR1 LGHDT, CDR2 YNNKEL (reference sequence). The length of the CDR3 is 15 residues. Trimming pared 4 bases from V and 0 bases from J, leaving 9 bases between. CDR3 DNA: TGTGCCAGCAGCCGCGGTCGAGCAACTAATGAAAAACTGTTTTTT. Protein product: CASSRGRATNEKLFF.

This clonotype was seen ten or more times. V is TRBV12-3 or TRBV12-4 and J is TRBJ2-3; the D gene is possibly TRBD1 (6 bases). Trimming pared 4 bases from V and 6 bases from J, leaving 11 bases between. This CDR3 comprises 13 residues. CDR3 region: CASSSLRGDTQYF. In DNA form, the CDR3 reads TGTGCCAGCAGTTCCCTGAGGGGGGATACGCAGTATTTT.

This clonotype came up many times. At one boundary the junction diverges from the germline segment, which might be a read error. The V gene is TRBV2, the J gene TRBJ1-6; weak D call: TRBD1 (5 bases). This CDR3 is 12 amino acids long. Germline values: CDR1 SNHLY, CDR2 FYNNEI. The CDR3 is CASSDVGQTTAF. CDR3 nucleotides: TGTGCCAGCAGTGATGTAGGGCAGACGACAGCTTTT.

There are many counts of this clonotype. The chain combines TRBV6-5 with TRBJ1-1; D call uncertain. The germline V and J ends were trimmed by 6 bases and 3 bases, with 14 bases remaining between them. CDR1 is MNHEY, CDR2 SVGAGI, per germline. The CDR3 runs 14 residues. In nucleotides, the CDR3 is TGTGCCAGCAGGCTTAATGGGTGGGACACTGAAGCTTTCTTT. Translation gives CASRLNGWDTEAFF.

The chain couples TRBV24-1 to TRBJ2-1; D remains unclear. The CDR3 has 11 residues. Germline V CDR1 and CDR2: KGHDR, SFDVKD. Trimming took 5 bases from V and 8 from J, leaving 6 bases between them. The DNA for the CDR3 is TGTGCCACCAGTGTTAGGGATGAGCAGTTCTTC. Residues: CATSVRDEQFF.

In this sample, this clonotype turned up a few times. The chain uses TRBV9 and TRBJ1-1; D not resolved. Trimming left V 0 bases short and J 1 base short, with 7 bases between. The CDR3 is made up of 14 amino acids. Germline CDR1 reads SGDLS; CDR2 reads YYNGEE. As DNA, the CDR3 is TGTGCCAGCAGCGTAGCGATTGAGAACACTGAAGCTTTCTTT. The encoded protein is CASSVAIENTEAFF. The full variable domain, in which reference TRBV9 and TRBJ1-1 provide the parts outside the CDR3, is DSGVTQTPKHLITATGQRVTLRCSPRSGDLSVYWYQQSLDQGLQFLIQYYNGEERAKGNILERFSAQQFPDLHSELNLSSLELGDSALYFCASSVAIENTEAFFGQGTRLTVV.

As concerns this clonotype: One junction end does not reproduce the germline sequence, and a read error may be involved. The CDR3 is CASSQVVDTETFF. The DNA for the CDR3 is TGCGCCAGCAGCCAAGTGGTTGACACTGAAACTTTCTTT. The V and J genes are TRBV4-1 and TRBJ1-1; the D is unclear. Germline V gene data show CDR1 as MGHRA and CDR2 as YSYEKL. There are 13 residues in the CDR3.

The table lists this clonotype with many counts. J is TRBJ2-7 and V is TRBV6-1; possibly TRBD1 for D (5 bases). The CDR3 has 11 amino acids. Germline values: CDR1 MNHNS, CDR2 SASEGT. The V and J ends lost 6 bases and 8 bases respectively, with 11 bases between them. The CDR3 DNA is TGTGCCAGCAGGGACACGCCAAAGCAGTACTTC. As protein: CASRDTPKQYF.

V and J are TRBV27 and TRBJ2-7; 9 bases align to TRBD1. The germline gives CDR1 MNHEY, CDR2 SMNVEV (reference sequence). This CDR3 has 13 amino acids. V gave up 9 bases and J gave up 2 bases; unmatched junction bases: 5. For the CDR3, the DNA is TGTGCCAGTTTGGACAGGGGACCCTACGAGCAGTACTTC. The encoded protein is CASLDRGPYEQYF.